This T cell receptor beta chain is drawn from a study of T cell responses to AZD1222 COVID-19 vaccine (dated by TCRdb to the early 2020s). Broadly, across the study: Because spike-specific TCR depth and breadth did not differ between the two schedules, AZD1222 recipients who got a second dose at roughly 4 weeks were pooled with those who got a second dose at roughly 12 weeks. Trial participants were enrolled by age into 18-55, 56-69 and 70-plus year subgroups, with about 150, 28 and 57 TCR-sequenced participants respectively. A total of about 250 trial participants underwent TCR sequencing, of whom 207 had received two doses of AZD1222 and approximately 26 had received two doses of the MenACWY control vaccine. Summary of the overall study and its limitations: Vaccine-associated CD4 TCRs spanned the whole spike protein, with dominant responses in regions 160-218 and 743-854. The 56-69-year group was small, and its depth increase did not reach significance, likely because of low power. Epitopes outside the regions mutated in the B.1.351 and B.1.1.7 variants were reportedly recognized by nearly half of the unique spike-specific TCRs. Spike-specific TCR breadth and depth rose significantly after two AZD1222 doses compared with day 0 and with MenACWY recipients. Most participants were white British and females outnumbered males, and the authors suggested that clonal diversity may have been underestimated. Because no day 14 peak-response samples were available, the repertoires could be characterized only after the peak T cell response. Only five to seven AZD1222 recipients were SARS-CoV-2 seropositive at baseline, limiting conclusions about previously exposed vaccinees.

Of note for this clone: There is no known antigen for this receptor. It has no much larger one-base neighbor in the sample; base qualities were not kept.

The CDR3 regions of human TCRbeta chains were subjected to immunosequencing. In the authors' own workflow: Repertoire TCRs were checked for matches against a reference library of SARS-CoV-2-specific TCRs that had been generated using the MIRA antigen-specificity platform. Breadth was defined as the fraction of unique TCRs that were SARS-CoV-2-associated. Depth was defined as the fraction of total T cells that were SARS-CoV-2-associated. Using the MIRA data, each spike-specific TCR was assigned both to the spike region to which the TCR was reactive and to a CD4 or CD8 class. Log10-transformed breadth and depth values were compared by one-way ANOVA with Sidak's multiple comparisons tests. This immuneACCESS table, as held by TCRdb, lists in-frame sequences with V and J called but not all clones. Of the missing ones, under half trace to an unresolved V gene in checked studies; the others have no known cause. The D gene and trimming were derived from the DNA, and the V and J assignments and clone size from that table. The sample table records some 140,000 clones; under 95% of these occur just once. Under 2% of the sample is taken by the ten largest.

From the cysteine through the phenylalanine, the CDR3 covers 18 amino acids. Solely the CDR3 DNA is kept, with 54 bases framed from the first base. Clipping removes 10 bases from V and 6 bases from J, with 18 as the unmatched junction base count. The germline V gene specifies ENHRY as CDR1 and SYGVKD as CDR2. What the time point label conveys for this sample: baseline before first vaccination. Vaccinee samples were obtained from the UK trials COV001 and COV002, which included a single-blind randomized controlled phase 2/3 trial of AZD1222 (ChAdOx1 nCoV-19) in healthy adults. Trial participant PBMC samples were collected at day 0 and day 28 after the second dose for TCRbeta chain sequencing.

This clonotype was sampled from an adult in good health. The sequence links TRBV10-3 to TRBJ2-1; 13 nucleotides in the junction match TRBD2. The sample was peripheral blood, taken on day 0 of AZD1222 vaccination. This receptor has the CDR3 CATHPRDSWTSGGNEQFF. The nucleotides read TGTGCCACCCACCCTAGGGACTCATGGACTAGCGGGGGCAATGAGCAGTTCTTC.